The clone carrying this T cell receptor (beta chain) was observed many times. Its cognate antigen is unknown. RNA transcripts provided the source from which TCR beta CDR3 regions were amplified. Using the HTBI primer set, a first-round RT-PCR was run on the TCR CDR3. TCRdb analysed the multiplex PCR reads with MiXCR anew, one entry per CDR3 protein. The profile covers 530,000 or so distinct CDR3 sequences, with around 46% appearing a single time and approximately 8.4% taken by the ten largest. The entry originates in a study of T cells in Graves' hyperthyroidism and ophthalmopathy. For Graves' hyperthyroidism to be stable, ophthalmopathy could not progress within 18 months. Exclusion criteria comprised uncontrolled infection, other autoimmune disease, pregnancy or lactation. In making diagnoses, clinical symptoms, serum thyroxine and TRAb, thyroid ultrasound and orbital computed tomography were all used.

Study observations and caveats: The majority of expanded thyroid clonotypes above 0.001 also appeared in blood.

Per germline, CDR1 SQVTM and CDR2 ANQGSEA. The CDR3 totals 13 residues. The V and J ends lost 7 bases and 5 bases, in that order; junction bases with no gene match: 10. The TCR was taken from a woman under 30 with Graves' hyperthyroidism. This rearrangement joins TRBV29-1 to TRBJ1-1, with 7 bases that match TRBD1. The sequencing input was peripheral blood or thyroid tissue (not recorded which). CDR3 sequence (DNA): TGCAGCGGCCTGACAGGGACGGGTACTGAAGCTTTCTTT. Protein sequence: CSGLTGTGTEAFF.